This T cell receptor beta chain was profiled in a study of blood T cell repertoires in COVID-19. Looking at the study overall: The United States, Italy and Spain supplied acute and convalescent COVID-19 samples. Sample material is recorded as cDNA or gDNA derived from T cells, B-cell-depleted T cells, or PBMCs.

The germline V gene has CDR1 LGHDT and CDR2 YNNKEL (reference sequence). V shed 0 bases, J shed 6 bases, and the junction held 9 bases outside the gene matches. This CDR3 region has 17 residues. Profiling relied on immunoSEQ multiplex PCR, and the TCRdb table lists in-frame clones only, not all of them. Here the sample spans hundreds of thousands of clones, about 88% being singletons. Specimen: peripheral blood. This chain uses TRBV3-1 (or the pseudogene TRBV3-2) with TRBJ2-3; TRBD2 matches at 10 bases. The receptor comes from a man aged 35-49 years with acute or convalescent COVID-19. The CDR3: CASSQDILAGAPDTQYF. As DNA, the CDR3 is TGTGCCAGCAGCCAAGATATCCTAGCGGGGGCCCCGGATACGCAGTATTTT.